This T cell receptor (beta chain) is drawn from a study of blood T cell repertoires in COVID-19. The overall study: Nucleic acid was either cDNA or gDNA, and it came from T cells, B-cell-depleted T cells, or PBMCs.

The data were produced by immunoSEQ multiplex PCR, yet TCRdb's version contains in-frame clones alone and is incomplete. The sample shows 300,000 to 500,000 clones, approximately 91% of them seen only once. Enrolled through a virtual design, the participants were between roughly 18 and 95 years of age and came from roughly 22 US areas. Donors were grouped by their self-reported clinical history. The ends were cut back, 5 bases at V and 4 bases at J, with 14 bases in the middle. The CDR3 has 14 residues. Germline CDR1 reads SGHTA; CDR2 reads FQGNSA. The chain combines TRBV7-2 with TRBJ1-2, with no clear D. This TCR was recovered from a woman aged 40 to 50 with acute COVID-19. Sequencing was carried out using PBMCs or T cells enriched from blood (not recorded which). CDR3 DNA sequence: TGTGCCAGCAGCGAAACTAGCCGGGTCTATGGCTACACCTTC. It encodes CASSETSRVYGYTF.